The 9 T cell receptor beta chains given below trace back to one sample, sequenced in a study of T cells in Graves' hyperthyroidism and ophthalmopathy. From RNA transcripts, TCR beta CDR3 regions were amplified. When the TCR CDR3 underwent first-round RT-PCR, the HTBI primer set was used. In TCRdb, the multiplex PCR reads were re-called with MiXCR into one record per CDR3 protein. This sample has about 290,000 distinct CDR3 sequences, with 15% to 20% found just once. Sequenced sample: blood. These receptor sequences come from an older woman with Graves' ophthalmopathy.

This clonotype was detected many times. The chain couples TRBV7-9 to TRBJ1-5; D remains unclear. The CDR3 runs 14 residues. V lost 4 bases and J lost 4, with 11 bases in between. The germline V gene has CDR1 SEHNR and CDR2 FQNEAQ (reference sequence). CDR3 protein: CASSSRASNQPQHF. CDR3 sequence (DNA): TGTGCCAGCAGCTCCCGGGCCTCAAATCAGCCCCAGCATTTT.

This clonotype has at least ten counts. The J gene is TRBJ1-2, the V gene TRBV20-1; no reliable D call. Germline V gives CDR1 DFQATT, CDR2 SNEGSKA (reference sequence). This CDR3 has 12 residues. Between the trimmed V and J ends, which lost 4 bases and 6 bases, there was a span of 12 bases. The CDR3 spells CSAKEGGNGYTF. The CDR3 DNA reads TGCAGTGCTAAGGAGGGAGGCAATGGCTACACCTTC.

The table lists this clonotype with many counts. This CDR3 is CSARVGDGYTF. The CDR3 DNA follows: TGCAGTGCTAGAGTAGGTGACGGCTACACCTTC. The gene calls are TRBV20-1 and TRBJ1-2; D remains unclear. The V and J ends lost 1 base and 8 bases respectively, with 8 bases between them. From germline, CDR1 is DFQATT and CDR2 SNEGSKA (reference sequence). The CDR3 extends over 11 amino acids.

This clonotype was counted many times. This sequence joins TRBV7-9 and TRBJ2-1; weak D call: TRBD2 (5 bases). V lost 5 bases, J lost 6 bases, and 14 bases lay in between. The CDR3 loop spans 14 amino acids. The germline V gene encodes CDR1 SEHNR and CDR2 FQNEAQ (reference sequence). Written as DNA, the CDR3 is TGTGCCAGCAGCCCTTGGACTGATTTCAATGAGCAGTTCTTC. Encoded protein: CASSPWTDFNEQFF.

This clonotype was recorded at least ten times. This chain links TRBV2 with TRBJ2-7, with 11 positions matching TRBD1. Germline V gene lookup returns CDR1 SNHLY and CDR2 FYNNEI. V was clipped by 6 bases and J by 2 bases; unmatched bases: 6. This CDR3 is built from 15 residues. In nucleotides, the CDR3 is TGTGCCAGCAGGCTCGGACAGGGGGCCGCCTACGAGCAGTACTTC. Its protein product is CASRLGQGAAYEQYF.

This clonotype has just a few counts. V and J are TRBV6-5 and TRBJ1-6; D perhaps matches TRBD1 (5 bases). From germline, CDR1 is MNHEY and CDR2 SVGAGI. Trimming removed 0 bases from V and 4 bases from J, with 13 bases in between. The CDR3 is 17 residues long. The chain's CDR3 is CASSYSGVAGYNSPLHF. The CDR3 DNA sequence: TGTGCCAGCAGTTACTCGGGGGTTGCGGGGTATAATTCACCCCTCCACTTT.

This clonotype showed up many times. The junction differs from germline at one of its ends, possibly a read error. The chain has TRBV29-1 and TRBJ1-2; D is uncertain. The CDR3 totals 13 residues. Germline V gives CDR1 SQVTM, CDR2 ANQGSEA. CDR3: CSVKDTTNYGYTF. The CDR3 DNA reads TGCAGCGTTAAAGACACGACTAACTATGGCTACACCTTC.

This chain uses TRBV18 with TRBJ1-2; D might be TRBD1 (6 bases). Per germline, CDR1 KGHSH and CDR2 LQKENI. The V and J ends lost 3 bases and 4 bases respectively, with 27 bases between them. The CDR3 is 19 residues long. The CDR3 bases are TGTGCCAGCTCACCGGGGACTCCCGGGGGGGCGTTCCTTACCTATGGCTACACCTTC. Protein: CASSPGTPGGAFLTYGYTF.

For this clonotype: A single base separates this from a much larger clone, so it may be a read error. The CDR3 ends on some other residue instead of the conserved phenylalanine or tryptophan, so this is likely a read error. The chain is built from TRBV7-8 and TRBJ2-7; D is unresolved. The CDR3 is 15 amino acids. Trimming shortened V by 1 base and J by 2 bases, and 12 bases separated the two germline ends. Germline assignment: CDR1 SGHVS and CDR2 FQNEAQ. The CDR3 sequence is CASSLESAFPYEQYL. The CDR3 coding sequence is TGTGCCAGCAGCTTAGAGTCTGCTTTTCCCTACGAGCAGTACCTC.